The entry below gives a single TCR beta chain sequence along with its context. What it recognizes is unknown. This sample is part of a study of cytomegalovirus exposure and HLA in healthy donors. Amplification used 60 Vbeta primers and 13 Jbeta primers. Here immunoSEQ multiplex PCR was the method, and the copy in TCRdb shows in-frame clones only, minus some. The sample holds about 120,000 clones, around 60% seen once. CDR3 length: 14 residues. The V gene end was trimmed by 5 bases and the J gene end by 7 bases; junction bases not matched to a gene: 6. Looked up from germline, CDR1 is SGHAT and CDR2 is FQDESV (reference sequence). Study results and caveats: Later examination showed HLA-associated TCR beta chains had greater clonal expansion than equally common others.

The source is a man aged 40-50 years in good health and CMV-seropositive. Sequenced sample: PBMCs. The chain uses TRBV11-1 and TRBJ2-2; 8 bases are a match to TRBD2. The CDR3 loop is CASSPGLGSGELFF. CDR3 bases: TGTGCCAGCAGCCCGGGACTAGGTAGCGGGGAGCTGTTTTTT.